This entry features one TCR beta chain sequence. The antigen is not known. The CDR3 consists of 10 residues. Deletions cut 5 bases from V and 9 bases from J, with 8 bases between. Germline loops: CDR1 DFQATT, CDR2 SNEGSKA (reference sequence). The data belong to a study of cytomegalovirus exposure and HLA in healthy donors. Across the whole study: Earlier, 150 million to 200 million T cells were analyzed, and 90 million to 120 million unique TCR beta sequences were found among them. Study findings and constraints: A later look showed TCR association rates differing by HLA locus, highest for DRB1 and lowest for HLA-C.

While unrecorded immune exposures were likely, the donors were nominally healthy when sampled. The study ran its PCR with 60 Vbeta and 13 Jbeta primers. Clones were sequenced by immunoSEQ multiplex PCR, and TCRdb holds only the in-frame ones, with some missing. This sample yields around 130,000 clones, of which around three quarters are seen a single time; 1% belongs to the top ten. Source material: PBMCs. The rearrangement links TRBV20-1 to TRBJ2-4; D remains ambiguous. The clonotype originates from a man aged 40-50 years in good health and CMV-seronegative. The CDR3 spells CSAVLSIQYF. The CDR3 nucleotides are TGCAGTGCTGTCCTAAGCATTCAGTACTTC.